The source of this T cell receptor beta chain is a study of T cells after yellow fever vaccination. This clonotype was counted only a few times. Antigen specificity is unknown. Study-wide results and limits: Secondary responses were weaker yet peaked faster, day 5 versus 15. Although most clonotypes did not, a small share appeared in both CD4 and CD8 compartments.

UMIs and a universal primer site were added when TCR cDNA was made by 5'RACE template switching. One entry per CDR3 protein, called by TCRdb with MiXCR from the 5' RACE reads. The sample consists of about 350,000 distinct CDR3 sequences, about 7.8% of them appearing once. This TCR came from a man younger than 30 who received the YFV17D yellow fever vaccine. Sequences were derived from PBMCs, sampled roughly seven weeks after the first yellow fever vaccination.

The CDR3 DNA follows: TGTGCCAGCAGCTATAGTGGGTCGGGGTATCAGCCCCAGCATTTT. Translation: CASSYSGSGYQPQHF. This chain connects TRBV7-8 to TRBJ1-5, with D uncertain. Germline CDR1 is SGHVS and CDR2 is FQNEAQ. The length of the CDR3 is 15 residues. The V end lost 4 bases, the J end lost 5 bases, and 15 bases lay between the germline ends.